This TCR beta chain stems from a study of control samples from healthy donors and cancer patients. Germline V gene lookup returns CDR1 SGDLS and CDR2 YYNGEE. The CDR3 length is 18 residues. V lost 4 bases and J lost 0; bases outside the gene matches: 9. Data came from immunoSEQ multiplex PCR; TCRdb stores just in-frame clones and leaves some out. The sample records over 150,000 clones, roughly 94% being singletons. Sample: PBMCs. The chain carries TRBV9 and TRBJ2-7; 14 bases match TRBD2. The sequence was obtained from a man aged 55 to 70 with colorectal cancer. The CDR3 region has the DNA TGTGCCAGCAGCCCCGGGACTAGCGGGGGATACACCTCCTACGAGCAGTACTTC. It translates to CASSPGTSGGYTSYEQYF. The variable domain in full, completed from reference TRBV9 and TRBJ2-7, reads DSGVTQTPKHLITATGQRVTLRCSPRSGDLSVYWYQQSLDQGLQFLIQYYNGEERAKGNILERFSAQQFPDLHSELNLSSLELGDSALYFCASSPGTSGGYTSYEQYFGPGTRLTVT.